This TCR beta chain was documented in a study of a mutant IDH1 vaccine in newly diagnosed glioma (dated by TCRdb to about 2021). Background for the entire study: Vaccination started 4-6 weeks after radiotherapy alone, or was given together with temozolomide cycles in the groups whose treatment included chemotherapy. Of the approximately 33 treated patients, around 62% were male and approximately 38% were female, and a mean age of approximately 40 years was recorded. Prior to enrollment, patients had been given standard therapy consisting of radiotherapy alone, temozolomide alone, or radiochemotherapy with temozolomide, with the combination given to most patients. The week-35 safety follow-up was designated visit V12, and the week-47 end of study was designated visit V13. Peripheral blood samples were drawn at six visits, namely V03 (baseline), V05, V07, V10, V12 and V13. Longitudinal TCRB deep sequencing was performed for around 23 treated patients wherever samples were available for exploratory analyses.

The germline V gene (reference sequence) provides CDR1 SEHNR and CDR2 FQNEAQ. Including cysteine and phenylalanine, the CDR3 has 16 amino acids. Only the CDR3 DNA stays, 48 bases, in frame from base 1. A distance of 17 bases separates the germline ends of V and J, which lose 5 bases and 1 base respectively. This sample's time point label indicates: week 47, end of study. Every vaccine dose consisted of 300 ug of a 20-mer mutant IDH1 peptide in Montanide, administered subcutaneously together with topical imiquimod. Patients received eight vaccinations in weeks 1, 3, 5, 7, 11, 15, 19 and 23, corresponding to visits V03 through V10. Newly diagnosed WHO grade 3 or 4 IDH1-mutant astrocytomas showing loss of nuclear ATRX were present in the donors. The samples were drawn from NOA16, a multicentre, single-arm, open-label phase I trial in Germany that tested a mutant IDH1 peptide vaccine in humans for the first time. The DNeasy Blood and Tissue Kit was used to extract genomic DNA from EDTA blood for TCRB sequencing.

Regarding this clone: Its recognized antigen is unknown. Base-call qualities are not available, and no considerably larger clone is one nucleotide away.

Overall study outcomes, separate from this receptor: Availability determined which PBMC samples were chosen for TCRB deep sequencing. It was noted by the authors that analyses of patient blood samples could not be reproduced owing to sample limitations. Vaccine-induced immune responses across multiple MHC alleles were detected in 80% to 95% of patients. No apparent relationship was observed between pseudoprogression and alterations in the top peripheral T cell clonotypes detected by TCRB sequencing.

Libraries were prepared through the immunoSEQ multiplex PCR assay. Following the manufacturer's protocol, the hsTCRB Kit was used to amplify rearranged TCR beta chain sequences. TCRB libraries were sequenced on an Illumina MiSeq. As for the authors' bioinformatics: The proprietary platform of the kit vendor was used for demultiplexing, trimming and gene mapping. TCRdb retrieved this table from immuneACCESS and kept in-frame rearrangements only. Not all clones are present; in checked studies, unresolved V genes account for under half, and no reason is known for the remainder. V, J and clone size are those of that table, while D and trimming were read from the DNA. In this sample the table shows fewer than 60,000 clones, 65% of which occur a single time. The ten top clones hold 4% to 5.5% of the sample.

Rearrangement joined TRBV7-9 to TRBJ1-2; a confident D gene designation cannot be given. This clonotype was sampled from a man aged 40-55 years with glioma. Some clones in this sample may be carry-over from other donors' samples. The starting material was peripheral blood mononuclear cells (PBMCs), obtained from a glioma patient whose treatment included an IDH1 peptide vaccine. The CDR3: CASSPARLPRNYGYTF. The DNA is as follows: TGTGCCAGCAGCCCGGCCCGGCTCCCTCGTAACTATGGCTACACCTTC.